These 32 T cell receptor beta chains came from one sample sequenced in a study of T cell responses to AZD1222 COVID-19 vaccine. TCRdb's copy holds only in-frame clones and misses some; the assay was immunoSEQ multiplex PCR. Of 80,000 to 100,000 clones detected, 85% to 90% appear once; the ten largest clones hold roughly 2.7%. Sequences were derived from peripheral blood, sampled 28 days after the second AZD1222 dose. The receptors shown here come from an adult who received the AZD1222 COVID-19 vaccine.

This clone appeared a single time. The chain employs TRBV30 and TRBJ2-1; 8 bases are shared with TRBD1. Unmatched junction bases numbered 2, after V lost 0 bases and J lost 1 base. Looked up from germline, CDR1 is GTSNPN and CDR2 is SVGIG (reference sequence). This CDR3 spans 15 amino acids. Here the CDR3 DNA reads TGTGCCTGGAGTGTTCGGACAGGGTCCTACAATGAGCAGTTCTTC. Translation: CAWSVRTGSYNEQFF.

J is TRBJ2-4 and V is TRBV27, with D uncertain. This CDR3 contains 15 residues. V was clipped by 2 bases and J by 0 bases, with 8 bases between them. Germline CDR1 reads MNHEY; CDR2 reads SMNVEV (reference sequence). CDR3 sequence (DNA): TGTGCCAGCAGTTTAGGGATTCTAGCCAAAAACATTCAGTACTTC. It yields the protein CASSLGILAKNIQYF.

V usage is TRBV7-9 and J usage is TRBJ1-3; D unclear. CDR1 and CDR2 from the germline V gene are SEHNR and FQNEAQ (reference sequence). This CDR3 comprises 14 residues. Trimming stripped 6 bases from V and 4 bases from J, with 13 bases between. The CDR3: CASRGERLGNTIYF. The CDR3 DNA follows: TGTGCCAGCAGAGGAGAGAGACTCGGAAACACCATATATTTT.

V usage is TRBV5-1 and J usage is TRBJ2-3; D not certain. V was shortened by 3 bases and J by 2 bases, with 7 bases between the two germline ends. The CDR3 consists of 13 residues. Germline V lookup: CDR1 SGHRS, CDR2 YFSETQ. The CDR3 spells CASSSTPTDTQYF. The CDR3 DNA is TGCGCCAGCAGCTCCACCCCCACAGATACGCAGTATTTT.

The rearrangement links TRBV15 to TRBJ1-2; D remains unclear. Germline-derived CDR1 and CDR2 are LNHNV and YYDKDF (reference sequence). Trimming left V 0 bases short and J 4 bases short, with 9 bases between. The CDR3 sequence is 14 residues long. In nucleotides, the CDR3 is TGTGCCACCAGCAGAGATTCACGGACCTATGGCTACACCTTC. It is translated as CATSRDSRTYGYTF.

This rearrangement joins TRBV25-1 to TRBJ1-1; D is unclear. Germline V gene lookup returns CDR1 MGHDK and CDR2 SYGVNS. Trimming took 1 base from V and 2 from J, leaving 8 bases between them. This CDR3 has 14 residues. The CDR3 sequence: CASSESGENTEAFF. The CDR3 nucleotides are TGTGCCAGCAGTGAATCGGGTGAAAACACTGAAGCTTTCTTT. Combining the CDR3 with reference TRBV25-1 and TRBJ1-1 gives the whole variable domain EADIYQTPRYLVIGTGKKITLECSQTMGHDKMYWYQQDPGMELHLIHYSYGVNSTEKGDLSSESTVSRIRTEHFPLTLESARPSHTSQYLCASSESGENTEAFFGQGTRLTVV.

This chain links TRBV5-1 with TRBJ2-4; possibly TRBD1 or TRBD2 for D (5 bases each). CDR1 and CDR2 from the germline V gene are SGHRS and YFSETQ. CDR3 length: 17 residues. V was shortened by 1 base and J by 3 bases, with 17 bases between the two germline ends. For the CDR3, the DNA is TGCGCCAGCAGCTTGCAAGCCGGGACGGCTATCAAAAACATTCAGTACTTC. As protein: CASSLQAGTAIKNIQYF.

The V call is TRBV24-1, the J call TRBJ2-6, with 8 nucleotides matching TRBD1. In germline, CDR1 is KGHDR, CDR2 SFDVKD. Losses at the gene ends were 5 bases for V and 1 base for J; bases not matched to a gene: 6. The CDR3 extends over 17 amino acids. The CDR3 DNA follows: TGTGCCACCAGTGTGGACAGGGTCCAATCTGGGGCCAACGTCCTGACTTTC. The encoded protein is CATSVDRVQSGANVLTF.

The J gene is TRBJ2-2, the V gene TRBV10-1, with 9 bases fitting TRBD2. CDR3 length: 17 residues. With V trimmed by 4 bases and J by 5 bases, 11 bases remained unmatched. Germline values: CDR1 WNHNN, CDR2 SYGVQD (reference sequence). Written as DNA, the CDR3 is TGCGCCAGCAGTGGATCTCTAGCGGGGAGGGGAACCGGGGAGCTGTTTTTT. This gives the protein CASSGSLAGRGTGELFF.

J is TRBJ1-1 and V is TRBV9; D is unresolved. Germline CDR1 reads SGDLS; CDR2 reads YYNGEE. V shed 3 bases and J shed 1 base, with 13 bases lying between them. The CDR3 covers 15 residues. The CDR3 loop reads CASSANPAGNTEAFF. CDR3 nucleotides: TGTGCCAGCAGCGCCAATCCCGCGGGGAACACTGAAGCTTTCTTT.

The chain links TRBV3-1 (or the pseudogene TRBV3-2) to TRBJ2-2; D is undetermined. Trimming took 0 bases from V and 9 from J, leaving 2 bases between them. In germline, CDR1 is LGHDT, CDR2 YNNKEL (reference sequence). This CDR3 contains 11 residues. This chain's CDR3 is CASSQDWELFF. The DNA of the CDR3 is TGTGCCAGCAGCCAAGATTGGGAGCTGTTTTTT.

The chain carries TRBV19 and TRBJ2-2; 8 bases fit TRBD1. Per the germline V gene, CDR1 is LNHDA and CDR2 is SQIVND (reference sequence). The ends lost 7 bases at V and 2 bases at J; junction bases unmatched: 6. This CDR3 is built from 15 residues. CDR3 region: CASTVDRANTGELFF. The CDR3 region has the DNA TGTGCCAGTACCGTGGACAGGGCAAACACCGGGGAGCTGTTTTTT.

The rearrangement uses TRBV9 and TRBJ2-1; the match to TRBD2 covers 7 bases. The CDR3 has 16 residues. Losses at the gene ends were 0 bases for V and 1 base for J; bases not matched to a gene: 4. Germline CDR1 and CDR2: SGDLS and YYNGEE. CDR3 protein: CASSVGGRASYNEQFF. CDR3 nucleotide sequence: TGTGCCAGCAGCGTAGGTGGGAGGGCTTCCTACAATGAGCAGTTCTTC.

Remarks on this clone: In this CDR3 the conserved last residue, phenylalanine or tryptophan, is missing, so a read error is likely. V gene TRBV19 combines with J gene TRBJ1-5, with D perhaps TRBD1 (6 bases). The V gene's germline CDR1 is LNHDA and CDR2 SQIVND (reference sequence). V was clipped by 0 bases and J by 9 bases, with 15 bases between them. This CDR3 spans 15 amino acids. Written as DNA, the CDR3 is TGTGCCAGTAGTATAGATCTTAGGGGGATGTCGCCCCAGCATCTT. It yields the protein CASSIDLRGMSPQHL.

The gene calls are TRBV28 and TRBJ1-4, with TRBD1 identical over 9 bases. The germline V gene encodes CDR1 MDHEN and CDR2 SYDVKM. This CDR3 region has 15 residues. V shed 4 bases, J shed 5 bases, and the junction held 5 bases outside the gene matches. The CDR3 DNA reads TGTGCCAGCAGTTCACAGGGGGCCTGGAATGAAAAACTGTTTTTT. As protein: CASSSQGAWNEKLFF.

The chain combines TRBV11-2 with TRBJ2-2; 7 bases agree with TRBD1. The CDR3 totals 13 residues. V dropped 4 bases and J dropped 8; count of bases not matched to a gene: 4. CDR1 and CDR2 (germline): SGHAT, FQNNGV. The CDR3 reads CASSSDRVGELFF. The CDR3 DNA follows: TGTGCCAGCAGCTCCGACAGGGTGGGGGAGCTGTTTTTT. Supplemented by reference TRBV11-2 and TRBJ2-2, the full variable domain reads EAGVAQSPRYKIIEKRQSVAFWCNPISGHATLYWYQQILGQGPKLLIQFQNNGVVDDSQLPKDRFSAERLKGVDSTLKIQPAKLEDSAVYLCASSSDRVGELFFGEGSRLTVL.

The chain couples TRBV6-5 to TRBJ2-1; the D gene could be TRBD1 or TRBD2 (5 bases each). This CDR3 is 12 amino acids long. The germline V and J ends were trimmed by 1 base and 7 bases, with 5 bases remaining between them. In germline, CDR1 is MNHEY, CDR2 SVGAGI. CDR3 in amino acids: CASSYWGNEQFF. The CDR3 DNA reads as TGTGCCAGCAGTTACTGGGGGAATGAGCAGTTCTTC.

The rearrangement links TRBV11-3 to TRBJ2-5; D perhaps matches TRBD1 (6 bases). The CDR3 is 15 residues long. Trimming shortened V by 4 bases and J by 2 bases, and 14 bases separated the two germline ends. Germline CDR1 reads SGHNT; CDR2 reads YENEEA. CDR3 sequence (DNA): TGTGCCAGCAGCTCCGGCAGGGGCGTACAAGAGACCCAGTACTTC. It is translated as CASSSGRGVQETQYF. The full variable domain, completed using reference TRBV11-3 and TRBJ2-5, is EAGVVQSPRYKIIEKKQPVAFWCNPISGHNTLYWYLQNLGQGPELLIRYENEEAVDDSQLPKDRFSAERLKGVDSTLKIQPAELGDSAVYLCASSSGRGVQETQYFGPGTRLLVL.

The chain carries TRBV18 and TRBJ1-1; D uncertain. In germline, CDR1 is KGHSH, CDR2 LQKENI. The V gene lost 6 bases and the J gene lost 6 bases, with 8 bases spanning the gap. The CDR3 covers 11 residues. The CDR3 reads CASSSEAEAFF. The CDR3, as DNA: TGTGCCAGCTCTTCAGAGGCTGAAGCTTTCTTT.

This chain joins TRBV7-9 and TRBJ2-3; no clear D gene. V lost 6 bases to trimming and J lost 0 bases, with 13 bases between them. The CDR3 consists of 15 residues. Per the germline V gene, CDR1 is SEHNR and CDR2 is FQNEAQ (reference sequence). The CDR3 region has the DNA TGTGCCAGCAGACTCGATCCGCATAGCACAGATACGCAGTATTTT. This codes for CASRLDPHSTDTQYF.

The gene calls are TRBV13 and TRBJ2-3; 13 nucleotides match TRBD2. The length of the CDR3 is 17 residues. Trimming removed 5 bases from V and 1 base from J; junction bases left unmatched: 6. Germline V gene sequence: CDR1 PRHDT, CDR2 FYEKMQ (reference sequence). The chain's CDR3 is CASSPQTSGGRTDTQYF. DNA for the CDR3: TGTGCCAGCAGCCCCCAGACTAGCGGGGGGCGCACAGATACGCAGTATTTT.

This clone was seen a few times. V gene TRBV19 combines with J gene TRBJ2-1; TRBD1 might be the D (6 bases). V was shortened by 3 bases and J by 12 bases, with 21 bases between the two germline ends. Germline lookup yields CDR1 LNHDA and CDR2 SQIVND (reference sequence). The CDR3 has 15 amino acids. This chain's CDR3 is CASSMGTTGAVGQFF. The CDR3 nucleotides are TGTGCCAGTAGTATGGGGACAACTGGGGCGGTTGGGCAGTTCTTC.

The CDR3 sequence is CASSYRGDYNEQFF. The DNA of the CDR3 is TGCGCCAGCAGCTATAGAGGGGACTACAATGAGCAGTTCTTC. V usage is TRBV5-1 and J usage is TRBJ2-1; TRBD1 or TRBD2 may be the D gene (5 bases each). V was trimmed by 3 bases and J by 3 bases, leaving 10 bases between them. CDR1 is SGHRS, CDR2 YFSETQ, per germline. This CDR3 is 14 amino acids long.

The chain links TRBV5-1 to TRBJ2-2; D gene ambiguous. Germline-derived CDR1 and CDR2 are SGHRS and YFSETQ. The CDR3 runs 14 residues. Between the trimmed V and J ends, which lost 0 bases and 2 bases, there was a span of 5 bases. The CDR3 loop is CASSLGLNTGELFF. The CDR3 DNA reads TGCGCCAGCAGCTTGGGGCTTAACACCGGGGAGCTGTTTTTT.

The V gene is TRBV5-5, the J gene TRBJ1-1; D gene unclear. Trimming removed 3 bases at V and 2 bases at J, with 11 bases between. The V gene's germline CDR1 is SGHKS and CDR2 YYEKEE (reference sequence). This CDR3 spans 14 amino acids. The CDR3 loop reads CASSWVDGNTEAFF. The CDR3 bases are TGTGCCAGCAGCTGGGTGGACGGAAACACTGAAGCTTTCTTT. The variable domain in full, with the rest retrieved from reference TRBV5-5 and TRBJ1-1, is DAGVTQSPTHLIKTRGQQVTLRCSPISGHKSVSWYQQVLGQGPQFIFQYYEKEERGRGNFPDRFSARQFPNYSSELNVNALLLGDSALYLCASSWVDGNTEAFFGQGTRLTVV.

This chain connects TRBV5-1 to TRBJ1-6, with 8 bases that match TRBD1. Germline CDR1 and CDR2: SGHRS and YFSETQ. CDR3 length: 15 residues. Unmatched junction bases numbered 6, after V lost 4 bases and J lost 6 bases. The CDR3 sequence is CASSTGQGGNSPLHF. The CDR3 coding sequence is TGCGCCAGCAGCACTGGACAGGGAGGTAATTCACCCCTCCACTTT.

V usage is TRBV5-4 and J usage is TRBJ2-3; D is undetermined. V was trimmed by 2 bases and J by 4 bases, leaving 11 bases between them. This CDR3 is built from 14 residues. CDR1 is SGHNT and CDR2 is YYREEE in the germline V gene (reference sequence). The CDR3, as DNA: TGTGCCAGCAGCTTCTCTAACCTTCCAGATACGCAGTATTTT. Protein product: CASSFSNLPDTQYF.

A word on this clone: An end of the junction differs from the germline gene, which may be a read error. The V gene is TRBV7-7, the J gene TRBJ2-1, with D hard to call. The length of the CDR3 is 13 residues. Germline CDR1 and CDR2: SSHAT and FNYEAQ (reference sequence). The CDR3 coding sequence is TGTGCTAGCAGCCCAGGCAGTTACAATGAGCAGTTCTTC. Encoded protein: CASSPGSYNEQFF.

The CDR3 nucleotides read TGTGCCAGCAGCGTAGCTTCCAGGGGCGCCACTGAAGCTTTCTTT. Translating it yields CASSVASRGATEAFF. The gene calls are TRBV9 and TRBJ1-1, with D perhaps TRBD1 (6 bases). The germline V and J ends were trimmed by 0 bases and 4 bases, with 13 bases remaining between them. The length of the CDR3 is 15 residues. From germline, CDR1 is SGDLS and CDR2 YYNGEE.

V usage is TRBV7-2 and J usage is TRBJ1-1, with TRBD1 matching over 7 bases. The CDR3 consists of 14 residues. Germline V gives CDR1 SGHTA, CDR2 FQGNSA. The V segment lost 1 base and the J segment 4 bases; nucleotides outside the gene matches: 3. CDR3: CASSLEGASTEAFF. The CDR3 DNA sequence: TGTGCCAGCAGCTTAGAGGGGGCAAGCACTGAAGCTTTCTTT.

The chain combines TRBV27 with TRBJ1-5; 8 nucleotides line up with TRBD1. Germline V gene lookup returns CDR1 MNHEY and CDR2 SMNVEV (reference sequence). The CDR3 has 14 amino acids. V trimming: 2 bases; J trimming: 7 bases; junction bases outside the gene matches: 4. CDR3 nucleotides: TGTGCCAGCAGTTTACGACAGGGGAGCCAGCCCCAGCATTTT. It specifies CASSLRQGSQPQHF.

This clone was observed a handful of times. The chain recombines TRBV5-4 with TRBJ1-2, with TRBD1 as a possible D gene (6 bases). The CDR3 consists of 15 residues. The ends were cut back, 0 bases at V and 4 bases at J, with 13 bases in the middle. In germline, CDR1 is SGHNT, CDR2 YYREEE (reference sequence). This CDR3 reads CASSLGQQGSYGYTF. The CDR3, as DNA: TGTGCCAGCAGCTTGGGTCAACAGGGATCCTATGGCTACACCTTC. The full variable domain, with the rest looked up from reference TRBV5-4 and TRBJ1-2, is ETGVTQSPTHLIKTRGQQVTLRCSSQSGHNTVSWYQQALGQGPQFIFQYYREEENGRGNFPPRFSGLQFPNYSSELNVNALELDDSALYLCASSLGQQGSYGYTFGSGTRLTVV.